This TCR beta chain was recovered during a study of metastatic and nonmetastatic thyroid tumors. This CDR3 is 18 amino acids long. Authors' methods: A classifier for distant metastasis in papillary thyroid cancer was constructed using CDR3 differences observed across clinicopathological groups. With MiXCR, TCRdb reprocessed the PCR reads. Here the V and J calls rest on TCRdb's processing, not on the authors' analysis. The sample includes fewer than 25,000 clones, approximately 15% of them seen just once. In its sample, this clone was seen many times. What it recognizes is unknown. No patient had received any treatment before thyroid surgery. Study-wide results and limits: The reported finding was significantly higher TCR beta diversity in malignant thyroid tumors relative to benign nodules, in blood and tumor.

The source of this sequence is a female donor with papillary thyroid cancer or a benign thyroid nodule (not recorded which). Some clones in this sample may be carry-over from other donors' samples. Material: tumor tissue. The chain couples TRBV12-2 to TRBJ2-2; TRBD2, as called in the table, went unchecked against the DNA. TRBV12-2 is recorded as a pseudogene. In nucleotides, the CDR3 is TGTGCAAGTCGCTTAAACTCTCTAGCGGGGGATAACACCGGGGAGCTGTTTTTT. Its protein is CASRLNSLAGDNTGELFF.